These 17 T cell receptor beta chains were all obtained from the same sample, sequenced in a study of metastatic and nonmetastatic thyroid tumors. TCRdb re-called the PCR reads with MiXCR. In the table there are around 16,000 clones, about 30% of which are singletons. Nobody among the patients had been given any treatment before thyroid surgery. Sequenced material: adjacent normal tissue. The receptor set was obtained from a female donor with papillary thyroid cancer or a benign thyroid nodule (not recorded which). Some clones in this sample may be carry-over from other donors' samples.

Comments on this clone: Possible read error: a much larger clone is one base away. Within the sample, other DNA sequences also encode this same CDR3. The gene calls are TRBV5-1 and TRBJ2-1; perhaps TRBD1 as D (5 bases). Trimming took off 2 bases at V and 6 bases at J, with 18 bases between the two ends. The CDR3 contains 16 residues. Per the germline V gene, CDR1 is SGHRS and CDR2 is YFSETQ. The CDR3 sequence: CASSLEQVARSNEQFF. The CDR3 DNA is TGCGCCAGCAGCTTAGAACAGGTAGCTCGATCCAATGAGCAGTTCTTC.

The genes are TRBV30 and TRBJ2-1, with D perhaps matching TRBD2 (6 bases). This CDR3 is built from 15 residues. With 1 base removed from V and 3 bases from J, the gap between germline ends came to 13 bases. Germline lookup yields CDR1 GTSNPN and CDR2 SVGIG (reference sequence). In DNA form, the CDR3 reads TGTGCCTGGAGTGAGTGGGGGGTCAACTACAATGAGCAGTTCTTC. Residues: CAWSEWGVNYNEQFF.

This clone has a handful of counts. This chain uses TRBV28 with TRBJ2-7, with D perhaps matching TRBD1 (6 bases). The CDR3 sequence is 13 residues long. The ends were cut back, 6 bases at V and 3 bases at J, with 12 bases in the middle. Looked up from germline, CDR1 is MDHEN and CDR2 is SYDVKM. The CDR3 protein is CASRIPQGYEQYF. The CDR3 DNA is TGTGCCAGCAGGATCCCACAGGGCTACGAGCAGTACTTC.

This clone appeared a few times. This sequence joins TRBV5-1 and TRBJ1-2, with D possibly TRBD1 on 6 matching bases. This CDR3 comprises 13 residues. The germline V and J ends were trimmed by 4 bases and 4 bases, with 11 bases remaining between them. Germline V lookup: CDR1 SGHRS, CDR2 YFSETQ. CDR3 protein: CASSRDTFYGYTF. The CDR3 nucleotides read TGCGCCAGCAGCCGGGACACGTTCTATGGCTACACCTTC.

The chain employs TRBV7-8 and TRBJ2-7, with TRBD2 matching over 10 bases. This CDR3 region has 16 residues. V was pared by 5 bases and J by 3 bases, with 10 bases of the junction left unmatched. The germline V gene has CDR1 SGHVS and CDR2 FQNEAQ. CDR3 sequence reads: CASSPRTSGGIYEQYF. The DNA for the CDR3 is TGTGCCAGCAGCCCTCGGACTAGCGGAGGTATCTACGAGCAGTACTTC.

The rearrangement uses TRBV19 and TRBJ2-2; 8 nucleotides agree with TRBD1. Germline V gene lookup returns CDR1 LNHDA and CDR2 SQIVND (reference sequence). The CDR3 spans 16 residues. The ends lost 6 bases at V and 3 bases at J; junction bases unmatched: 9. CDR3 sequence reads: CASRFGSGQDTGELFF. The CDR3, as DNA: TGTGCCAGTAGATTCGGGTCGGGACAGGACACCGGGGAGCTGTTTTTT.

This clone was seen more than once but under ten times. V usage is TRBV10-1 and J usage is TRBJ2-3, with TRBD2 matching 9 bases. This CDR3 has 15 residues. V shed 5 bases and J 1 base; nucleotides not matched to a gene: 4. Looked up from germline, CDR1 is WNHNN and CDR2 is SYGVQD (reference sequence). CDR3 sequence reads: CASSIAGDGTDTQYF. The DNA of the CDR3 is TGCGCCAGCAGTATAGCGGGGGATGGCACAGATACGCAGTATTTT.

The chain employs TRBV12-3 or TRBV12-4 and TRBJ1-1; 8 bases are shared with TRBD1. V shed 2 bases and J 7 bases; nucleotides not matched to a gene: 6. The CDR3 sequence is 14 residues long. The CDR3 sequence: CASSLSRDRFEAFF. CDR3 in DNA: TGTGCCAGCAGTTTAAGTAGGGACAGGTTTGAAGCTTTCTTT.

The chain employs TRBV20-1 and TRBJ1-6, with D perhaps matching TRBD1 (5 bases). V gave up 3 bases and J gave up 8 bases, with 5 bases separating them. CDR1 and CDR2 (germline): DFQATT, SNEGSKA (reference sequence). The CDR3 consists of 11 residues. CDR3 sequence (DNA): TGCAGTGCTAGGGGGGATTCACCCCTCCACTTT. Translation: CSARGDSPLHF.

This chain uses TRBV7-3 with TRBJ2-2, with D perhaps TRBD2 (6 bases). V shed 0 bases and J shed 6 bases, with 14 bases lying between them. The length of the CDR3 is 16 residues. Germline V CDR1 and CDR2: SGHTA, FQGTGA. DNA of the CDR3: TGTGCCAGCAGCTTAACGGGAGGAGTTGGAGCCGGGGAGCTGTTTTTT. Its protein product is CASSLTGGVGAGELFF. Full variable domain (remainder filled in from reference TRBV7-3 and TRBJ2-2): GAGVSQTPSNKVTEKGKYVELRCDPISGHTALYWYRQSLGQGPEFLIYFQGTGAADDSGLPNDRFFAVRPEGSVSTLKIQRTERGDSAVYLCASSLTGGVGAGELFFGEGSRLTVL.

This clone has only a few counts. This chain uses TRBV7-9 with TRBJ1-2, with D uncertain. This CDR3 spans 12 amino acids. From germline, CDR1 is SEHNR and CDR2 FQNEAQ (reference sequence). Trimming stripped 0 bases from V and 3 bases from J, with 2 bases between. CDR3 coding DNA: TGTGCCAGCAGCTTAGCTTACTATGGCTACACCTTC. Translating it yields CASSLAYYGYTF.

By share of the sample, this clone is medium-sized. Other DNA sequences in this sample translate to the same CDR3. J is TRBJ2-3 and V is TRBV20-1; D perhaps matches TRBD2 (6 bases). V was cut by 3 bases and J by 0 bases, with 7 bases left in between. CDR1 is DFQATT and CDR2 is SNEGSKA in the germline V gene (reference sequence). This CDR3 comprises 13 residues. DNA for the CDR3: TGCAGTGCTAGGGGGGGAAGCACAGATACGCAGTATTTT. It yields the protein CSARGGSTDTQYF.

For the CDR3, the DNA is TGTGCCAGCAGCCCCTCTGGGGCCAACGTCCTGACTTTC. It yields the protein CASSPSGANVLTF. The J gene is TRBJ2-6, the V gene TRBV28; D call uncertain. The CDR3 is made up of 13 amino acids. Germline CDR1 MDHEN, CDR2 SYDVKM. Trimming took 6 bases from V and 0 from J, leaving 3 bases between them.

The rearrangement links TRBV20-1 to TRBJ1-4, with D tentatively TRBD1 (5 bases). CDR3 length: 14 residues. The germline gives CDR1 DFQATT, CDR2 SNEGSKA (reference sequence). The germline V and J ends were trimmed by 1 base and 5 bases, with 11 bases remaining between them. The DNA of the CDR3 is TGCAGTGCTAGAGGGGGCAAGGACAATGAAAAACTGTTTTTT. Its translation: CSARGGKDNEKLFF.

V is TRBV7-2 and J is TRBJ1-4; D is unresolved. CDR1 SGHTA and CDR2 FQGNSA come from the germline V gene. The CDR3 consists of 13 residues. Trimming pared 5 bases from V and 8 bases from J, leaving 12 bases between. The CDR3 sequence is CASSRLVGEKLFF. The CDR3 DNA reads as TGTGCCAGCAGCCGCCTGGTAGGAGAAAAACTGTTTTTT.

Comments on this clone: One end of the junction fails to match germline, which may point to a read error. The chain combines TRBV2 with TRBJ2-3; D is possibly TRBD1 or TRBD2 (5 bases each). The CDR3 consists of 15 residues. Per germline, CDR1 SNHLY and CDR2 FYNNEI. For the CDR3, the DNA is TGTGCCAGAAGTGAAACAGGCTCTAGCACAGATACGCAGGATTTT. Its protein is CARSETGSSTDTQDF.

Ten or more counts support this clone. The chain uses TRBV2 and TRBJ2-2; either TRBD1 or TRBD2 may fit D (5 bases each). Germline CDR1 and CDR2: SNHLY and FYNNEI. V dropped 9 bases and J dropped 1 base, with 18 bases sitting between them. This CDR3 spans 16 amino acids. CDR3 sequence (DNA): TGTGCCAGATCTCTCCAAACAGGACTGAACACCGGGGAGCTGTTTTTT. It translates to CARSLQTGLNTGELFF.